This T cell receptor beta chain was documented in a study of beta chain features in type 1 diabetes. Broader study findings: The naive, central memory and Treg TCRB repertoires looked more alike in patients than they did in healthy donors. In all four CD4+ subsets, TCRB CDR3 length was significantly, moderately reduced in type 1 diabetes.

The collection from each donor was one heparinised blood draw averaging about 110 mL. CD45RO/CCR7/CD25/CD127/CD95/CD27 staining was used to isolate CD4+ naive, central memory, regulatory and stem cell-like memory cells by sorting. TCRB transcripts that were expressed got sequenced, as all of the isolated RNA had been reverse transcribed. Naive, central memory and regulatory T cell samples produced a mean of approximately 3.5 million reads. Only in-frame clones appear in the TCRdb table, and some are missing; sequencing was by immunoSEQ multiplex PCR. The sample shows a few hundred thousand clones, about 12% of them seen only once. Note on this clone: Its antigen is undetermined.

Material: naive CD4+ T cells from blood. The receptor was derived from a woman aged 18-29 years with type 1 diabetes.

In nucleotides, the CDR3 is TGTGCCAGCAGCTTGGACGGGATGAACACTGAAGCTTTCTTT. This gives the protein CASSLDGMNTEAFF. The rearrangement uses TRBV5-4 and TRBJ1-1, with D unclear. Trimming cost V 0 bases and J 0 bases, with 6 bases left between them. This CDR3 comprises 14 residues. Germline-derived CDR1 and CDR2 are SGHNT and YYREEE (reference sequence). Supplemented by reference TRBV5-4 and TRBJ1-1, the full variable domain reads ETGVTQSPTHLIKTRGQQVTLRCSSQSGHNTVSWYQQALGQGPQFIFQYYREEENGRGNFPPRFSGLQFPNYSSELNVNALELDDSALYLCASSLDGMNTEAFFGQGTRLTVV.